The present T cell receptor beta chain was sequenced within a study of blood T cell repertoires in COVID-19. Across the whole study: Both acute and convalescent COVID-19 samples were obtained from the United States, Italy and Spain.

CDR3 length: 14 amino acids. V was shortened by 2 bases and J by 7 bases, with 12 bases between the two germline ends. Germline V gives CDR1 MRHNA, CDR2 SNTAGT. This clone was counted once. Repertoires were generated with immunoSEQ multiplex PCR, while TCRdb's copy carries only in-frame clones and drops some. The table includes 120,000 to 150,000 clones, 80% to 90% detected once. V gene TRBV6-4 combines with J gene TRBJ2-1; the D gene is possibly TRBD1 (7 bases). This receptor was taken from a man aged 18 to 30 with COVID-19, enrolled during active disease. Specimen: peripheral blood. The chain's CDR3 is CASSDGGGWNEQFF. Written as DNA, the CDR3 is TGTGCCAGCAGTGACGGAGGGGGCTGGAATGAGCAGTTCTTC.